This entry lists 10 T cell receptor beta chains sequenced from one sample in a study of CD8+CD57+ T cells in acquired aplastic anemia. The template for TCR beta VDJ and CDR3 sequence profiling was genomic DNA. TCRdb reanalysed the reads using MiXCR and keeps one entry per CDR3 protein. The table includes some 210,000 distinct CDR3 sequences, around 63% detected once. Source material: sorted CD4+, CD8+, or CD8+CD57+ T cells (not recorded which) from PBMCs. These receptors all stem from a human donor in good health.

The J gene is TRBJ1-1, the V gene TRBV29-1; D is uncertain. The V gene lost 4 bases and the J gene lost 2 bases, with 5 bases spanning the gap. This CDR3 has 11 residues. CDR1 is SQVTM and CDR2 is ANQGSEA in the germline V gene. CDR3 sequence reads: CSVGSNTEAFF. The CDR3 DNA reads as TGCAGCGTTGGGTCTAACACTGAAGCTTTCTTT.

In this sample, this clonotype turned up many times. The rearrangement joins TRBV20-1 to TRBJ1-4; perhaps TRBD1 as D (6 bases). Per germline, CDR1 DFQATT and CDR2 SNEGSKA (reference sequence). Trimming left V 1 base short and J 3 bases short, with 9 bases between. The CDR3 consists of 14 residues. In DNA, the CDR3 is TGCAGTGCTAGAGGGAGGGGGGCTAATGAAAAACTGTTTTTT. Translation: CSARGRGANEKLFF.

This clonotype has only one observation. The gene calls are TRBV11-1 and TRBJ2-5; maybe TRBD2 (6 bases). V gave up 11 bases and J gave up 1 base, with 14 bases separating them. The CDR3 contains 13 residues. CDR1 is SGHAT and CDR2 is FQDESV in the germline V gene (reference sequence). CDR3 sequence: CADYRDFQETQYF. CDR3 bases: TGTGCCGATTACCGGGACTTCCAAGAGACCCAGTACTTC.

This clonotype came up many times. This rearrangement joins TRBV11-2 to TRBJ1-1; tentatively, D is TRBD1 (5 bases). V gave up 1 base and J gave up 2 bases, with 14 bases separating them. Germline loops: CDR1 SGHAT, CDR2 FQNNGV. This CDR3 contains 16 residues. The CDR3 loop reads CASSLGGALRNTEAFF. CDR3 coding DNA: TGTGCCAGCAGCTTAGGCGGGGCGCTCCGTAACACTGAAGCTTTCTTT.

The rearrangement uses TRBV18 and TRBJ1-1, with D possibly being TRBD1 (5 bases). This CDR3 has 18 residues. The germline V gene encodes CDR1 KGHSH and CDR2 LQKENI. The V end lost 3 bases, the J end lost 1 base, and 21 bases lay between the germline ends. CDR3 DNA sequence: TGTGCCAGCTCACCGGGGACGAACACCCTCAGTTCGAACACTGAAGCTTTCTTT. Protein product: CASSPGTNTLSSNTEAFF.

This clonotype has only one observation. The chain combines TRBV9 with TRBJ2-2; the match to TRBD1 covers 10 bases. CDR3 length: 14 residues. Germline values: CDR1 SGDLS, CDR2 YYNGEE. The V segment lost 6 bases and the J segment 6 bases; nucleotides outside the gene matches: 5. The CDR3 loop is CASTGQGWAGELFF. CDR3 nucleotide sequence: TGTGCCAGCACGGGACAGGGGTGGGCCGGGGAGCTGTTTTTT.

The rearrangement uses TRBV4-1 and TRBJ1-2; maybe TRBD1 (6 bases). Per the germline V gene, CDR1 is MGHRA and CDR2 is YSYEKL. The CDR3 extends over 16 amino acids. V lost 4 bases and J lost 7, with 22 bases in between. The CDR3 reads CASSLRRPGASGGYTF. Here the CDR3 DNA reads TGCGCCAGCAGCCTTCGACGTCCGGGGGCTAGTGGTGGCTACACCTTC.

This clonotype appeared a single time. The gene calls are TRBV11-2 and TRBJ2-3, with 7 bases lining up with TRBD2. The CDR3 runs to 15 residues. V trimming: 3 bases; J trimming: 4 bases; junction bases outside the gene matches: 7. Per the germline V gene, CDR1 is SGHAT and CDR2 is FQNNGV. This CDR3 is CASSFIGGSADTQYF. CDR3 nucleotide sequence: TGTGCCAGCAGCTTTATAGGCGGGAGTGCAGATACGCAGTATTTT. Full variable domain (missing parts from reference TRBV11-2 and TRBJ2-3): EAGVAQSPRYKIIEKRQSVAFWCNPISGHATLYWYQQILGQGPKLLIQFQNNGVVDDSQLPKDRFSAERLKGVDSTLKIQPAKLEDSAVYLCASSFIGGSADTQYFGPGTRLTVL.

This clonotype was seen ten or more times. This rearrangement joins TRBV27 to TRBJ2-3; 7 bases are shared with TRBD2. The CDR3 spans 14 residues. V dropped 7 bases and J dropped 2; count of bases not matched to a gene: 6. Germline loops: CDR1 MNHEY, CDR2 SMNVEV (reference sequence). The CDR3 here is CASTPRGYTDTQYF. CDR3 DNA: TGTGCCAGCACACCGCGGGGGTACACAGATACGCAGTATTTT.

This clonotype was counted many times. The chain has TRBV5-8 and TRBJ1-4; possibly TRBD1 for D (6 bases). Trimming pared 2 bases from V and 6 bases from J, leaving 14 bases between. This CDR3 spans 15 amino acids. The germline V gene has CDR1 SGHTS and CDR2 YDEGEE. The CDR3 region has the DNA TGTGCCAGCAGCTTAACAGGGATCCAGGATGAAAAACTGTTTTTT. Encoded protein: CASSLTGIQDEKLFF.